This section outlines one T cell receptor beta chain sequence together with its context. There are 14 residues in the CDR3. The sample originates from a study of T cells expressing NK-cell markers. From its re-call of the 5' RACE reads, TCRdb lists each CDR3 protein once, without DNA. The sample totals hundreds of thousands of distinct CDR3 sequences; its top ten clones hold less than 4.5%. The specimen sequenced was blood T cells: a sorted CD56 or NKG2C T cell subset, CD4+ or CD8+ T cells, or bulk PBMC T cells (not recorded which). The sequence derives from a man between 18 and 29 years old in good health. The V call is TRBV12-3 or TRBV12-4, the J call TRBJ2-2; TCRdb outputs TRBD1, but without DNA this stays unchecked. Here the CDR3 reads CASSALGVTGELFF.